This T cell receptor (beta chain) was sequenced for a study of cytomegalovirus exposure and HLA in healthy donors. It was with 60 Vbeta and 13 Jbeta primers that the PCR ran. Only in-frame clones appear in the TCRdb table, and some are missing; sequencing was by immunoSEQ multiplex PCR. In the table there are over 200,000 clones, over 70% of which are singletons. This CDR3 region has 11 residues. Germline V gene data show CDR1 as DFQATT and CDR2 as SNEGSKA (reference sequence). Sequenced sample: PBMCs. The chain combines TRBV20-1 with TRBJ1-2; D remains unclear. The receptor comes from an older woman in good health and CMV-seropositive. CDR3 sequence reads: CSLGALYGYTF. The CDR3 DNA follows: TGCAGCCTAGGAGCGCTCTATGGCTACACCTTC.